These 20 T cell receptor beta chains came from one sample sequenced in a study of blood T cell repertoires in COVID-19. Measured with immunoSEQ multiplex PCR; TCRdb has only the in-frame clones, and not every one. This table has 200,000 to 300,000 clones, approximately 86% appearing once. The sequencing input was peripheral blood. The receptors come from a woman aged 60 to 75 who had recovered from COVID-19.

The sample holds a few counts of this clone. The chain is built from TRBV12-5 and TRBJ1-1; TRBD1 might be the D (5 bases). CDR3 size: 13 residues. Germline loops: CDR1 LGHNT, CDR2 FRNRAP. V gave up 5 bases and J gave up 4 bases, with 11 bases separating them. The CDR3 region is CASGPSGGTEAFF. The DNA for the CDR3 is TGTGCTAGTGGTCCCTCGGGGGGCACTGAAGCTTTCTTT.

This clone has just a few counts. CDR3 sequence (DNA): TGTGCCAGTATCCCCCTGGGGGGGGACCCCTACAATGAGCAGTTCTTC. Translated: CASIPLGGDPYNEQFF. The rearrangement joins TRBV19 to TRBJ2-1; 7 positions agree with TRBD2. The CDR3 runs 16 residues. Germline-derived CDR1 and CDR2 are LNHDA and SQIVND (reference sequence). V gave up 7 bases and J gave up 2 bases; unmatched junction bases: 11.

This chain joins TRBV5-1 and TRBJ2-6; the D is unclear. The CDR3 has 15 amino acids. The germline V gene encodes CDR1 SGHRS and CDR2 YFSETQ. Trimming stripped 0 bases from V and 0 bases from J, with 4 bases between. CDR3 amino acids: CASSLANSGANVLTF. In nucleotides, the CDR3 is TGCGCCAGCAGCTTGGCTAACTCTGGGGCCAACGTCCTGACTTTC. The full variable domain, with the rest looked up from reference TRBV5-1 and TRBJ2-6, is KAGVTQTPRYLIKTRGQQVTLSCSPISGHRSVSWYQQTPGQGLQFLFEYFSETQRNKGNFPGRFSGRQFSNSRSEMNVSTLELGDSALYLCASSLANSGANVLTFGAGSRLTVL.

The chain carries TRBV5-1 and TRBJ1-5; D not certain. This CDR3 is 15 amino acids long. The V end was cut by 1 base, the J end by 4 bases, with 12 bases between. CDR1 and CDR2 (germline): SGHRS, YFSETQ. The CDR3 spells CASSLSGGGNQPQHF. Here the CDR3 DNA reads TGCGCCAGCAGCTTGTCAGGAGGAGGGAATCAGCCCCAGCATTTT.

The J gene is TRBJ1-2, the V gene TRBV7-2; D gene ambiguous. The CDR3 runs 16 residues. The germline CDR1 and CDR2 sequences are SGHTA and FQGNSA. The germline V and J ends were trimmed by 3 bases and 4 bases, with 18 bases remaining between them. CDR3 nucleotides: TGTGCCAGCAGCTTCAGCCACTCGGGGTGGATCTATGGCTACACCTTC. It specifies CASSFSHSGWIYGYTF.

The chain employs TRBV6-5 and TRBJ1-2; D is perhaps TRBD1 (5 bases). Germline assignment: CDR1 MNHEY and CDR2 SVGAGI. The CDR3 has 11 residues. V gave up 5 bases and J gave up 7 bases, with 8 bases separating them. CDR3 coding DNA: TGTGCCAGCAGTAGCAGGGTTGGCTACACCTTC. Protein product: CASSSRVGYTF.

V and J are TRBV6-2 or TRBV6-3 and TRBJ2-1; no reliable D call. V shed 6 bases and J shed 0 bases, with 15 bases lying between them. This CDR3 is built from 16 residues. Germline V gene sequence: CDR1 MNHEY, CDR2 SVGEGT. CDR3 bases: TGTGCCAGCAGCCCTTTTCCAAGCGTCTCCTACAATGAGCAGTTCTTC. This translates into CASSPFPSVSYNEQFF.

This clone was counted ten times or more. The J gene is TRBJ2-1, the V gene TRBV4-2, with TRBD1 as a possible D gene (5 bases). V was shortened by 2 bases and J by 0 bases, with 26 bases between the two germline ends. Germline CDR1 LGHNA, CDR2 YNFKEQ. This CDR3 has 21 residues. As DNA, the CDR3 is TGTGCCAGCAGCCAATGGGTCAGGGTTGAAAAAACGCTTAACTCCTACAATGAGCAGTTCTTC. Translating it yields CASSQWVRVEKTLNSYNEQFF.

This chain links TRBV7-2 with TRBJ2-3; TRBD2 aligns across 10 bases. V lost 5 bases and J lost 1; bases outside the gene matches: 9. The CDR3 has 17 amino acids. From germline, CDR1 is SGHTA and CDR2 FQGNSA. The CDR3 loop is CASSTRIAGGRTDTQYF. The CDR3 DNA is TGTGCCAGCAGCACCCGAATAGCGGGGGGTCGCACAGATACGCAGTATTTT.

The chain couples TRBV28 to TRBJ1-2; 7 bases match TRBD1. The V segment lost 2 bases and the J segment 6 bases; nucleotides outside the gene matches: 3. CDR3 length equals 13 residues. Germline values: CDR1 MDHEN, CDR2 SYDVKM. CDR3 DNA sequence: TGTGCCAGCAGTTTAGTGCAGGGGGATGGCTACACCTTC. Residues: CASSLVQGDGYTF.

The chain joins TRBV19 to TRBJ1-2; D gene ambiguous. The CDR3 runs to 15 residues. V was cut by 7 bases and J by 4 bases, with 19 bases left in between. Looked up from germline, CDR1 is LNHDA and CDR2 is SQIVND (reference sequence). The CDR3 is CASTQSPGGGYGYTF. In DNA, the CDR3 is TGTGCCAGTACCCAATCCCCCGGAGGAGGCTATGGCTACACCTTC. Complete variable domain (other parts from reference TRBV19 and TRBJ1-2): DGGITQSPKYLFRKEGQNVTLSCEQNLNHDAMYWYRQDPGQGLRLIYYSQIVNDFQKGDIAEGYSVSREKKESFPLTVTSAQKNPTAFYLCASTQSPGGGYGYTFGSGTRLTVV.

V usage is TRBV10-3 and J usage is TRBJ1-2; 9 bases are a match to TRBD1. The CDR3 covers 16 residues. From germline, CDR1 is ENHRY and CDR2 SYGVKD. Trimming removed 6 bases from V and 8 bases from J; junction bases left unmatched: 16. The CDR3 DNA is TGTGCCATCAGCCCCGCGCCACAGGGGGCGCGGCGGGGCTACACCTTC. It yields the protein CAISPAPQGARRGYTF.

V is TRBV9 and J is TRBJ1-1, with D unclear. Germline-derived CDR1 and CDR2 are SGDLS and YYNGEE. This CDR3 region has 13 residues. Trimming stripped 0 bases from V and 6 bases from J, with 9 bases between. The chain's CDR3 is CASSVGGKSEAFF. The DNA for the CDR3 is TGTGCCAGCAGCGTAGGAGGGAAGTCTGAAGCTTTCTTT.

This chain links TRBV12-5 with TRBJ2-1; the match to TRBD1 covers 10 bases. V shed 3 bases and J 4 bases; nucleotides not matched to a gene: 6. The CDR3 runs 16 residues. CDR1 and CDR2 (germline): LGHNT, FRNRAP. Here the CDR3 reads CASGFQGQGRYNEQFF. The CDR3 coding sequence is TGTGCTAGTGGTTTCCAGGGACAGGGGCGATACAATGAGCAGTTCTTC. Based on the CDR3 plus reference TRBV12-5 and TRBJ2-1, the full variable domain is DARVTQTPRHKVTEMGQEVTMRCQPILGHNTVFWYRQTMMQGLELLAYFRNRAPLDDSGMPKDRFSAEMPDATLATLKIQPSEPRDSAVYFCASGFQGQGRYNEQFFGPGTRLTVL.

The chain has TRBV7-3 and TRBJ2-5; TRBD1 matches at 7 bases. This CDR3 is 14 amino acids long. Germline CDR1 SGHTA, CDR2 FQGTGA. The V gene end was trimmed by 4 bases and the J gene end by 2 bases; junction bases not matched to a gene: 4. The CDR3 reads CASSSTGQQETQYF. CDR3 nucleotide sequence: TGTGCCAGCAGCTCCACGGGACAGCAAGAGACCCAGTACTTC.

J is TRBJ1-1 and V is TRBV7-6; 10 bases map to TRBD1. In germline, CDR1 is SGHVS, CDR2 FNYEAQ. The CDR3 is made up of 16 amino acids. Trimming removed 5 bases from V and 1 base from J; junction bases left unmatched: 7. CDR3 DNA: TGTGCCAGCAGCCCGATCCGGGACAGGGGGAACACTGAAGCTTTCTTT. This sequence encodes CASSPIRDRGNTEAFF. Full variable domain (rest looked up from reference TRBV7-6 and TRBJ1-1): GAGVSQSPRYKVTKRGQDVALRCDPISGHVSLYWYRQALGQGPEFLTYFNYEAQQDKSGLPNDRFSAERPEGSISTLTIQRTEQRDSAMYRCASSPIRDRGNTEAFFGQGTRLTVV.

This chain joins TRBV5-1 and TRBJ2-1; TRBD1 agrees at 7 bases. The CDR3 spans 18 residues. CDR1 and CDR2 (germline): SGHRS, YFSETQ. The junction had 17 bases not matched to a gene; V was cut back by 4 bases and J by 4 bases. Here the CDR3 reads CASSEGAGGPRIYNEQFF. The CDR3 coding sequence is TGCGCCAGCAGCGAGGGGGCGGGCGGGCCGAGGATTTACAATGAGCAGTTCTTC.

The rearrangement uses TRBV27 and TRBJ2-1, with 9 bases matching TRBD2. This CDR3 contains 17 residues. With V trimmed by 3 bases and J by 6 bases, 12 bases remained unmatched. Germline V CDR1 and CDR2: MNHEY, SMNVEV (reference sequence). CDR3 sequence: CASSFLSLAGGTNEQFF. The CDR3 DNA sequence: TGTGCCAGCAGTTTCCTATCCCTTGCGGGGGGGACCAATGAGCAGTTCTTC.

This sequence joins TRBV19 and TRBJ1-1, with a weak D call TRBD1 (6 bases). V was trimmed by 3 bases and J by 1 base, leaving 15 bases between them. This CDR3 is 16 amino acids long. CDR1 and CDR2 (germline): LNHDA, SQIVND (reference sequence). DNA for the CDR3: TGTGCCAGTAGTATCGGTACAGGGCCTCGGAACACTGAAGCTTTCTTT. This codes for CASSIGTGPRNTEAFF.

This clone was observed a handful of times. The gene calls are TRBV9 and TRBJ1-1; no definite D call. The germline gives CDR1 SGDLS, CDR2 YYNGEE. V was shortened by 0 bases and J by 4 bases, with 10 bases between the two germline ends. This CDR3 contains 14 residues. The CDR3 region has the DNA TGTGCCAGCAGCGTAGACAGCTCGTCCACTGAAGCTTTCTTT. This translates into CASSVDSSSTEAFF.